Listed below are T cell receptor beta chains from one sample, sequenced in a study of blood T cell repertoires in COVID-19. This table comes from immunoSEQ multiplex PCR, and its TCRdb copy is limited to in-frame clones, with some not included. The sample consists of about 110,000 clones, 88% of them appearing once. Sequenced input: peripheral blood. The receptors derive from a human donor in a cohort sampled during active COVID-19. The CDR3 runs from the conserved cysteine through the conserved F or W. Each record gives: CDR3 length, J gene, clone size, V gene, D gene, CDR3 protein, CDR3 DNA. The D gene is left open where the match is weak. Some rows have no size entry. The others give once, few or many, or a class for an expanded clone.

14 | TRBJ1-1 | NA | TRBV27 | NA | CASSRQDGATEAFF | TGTGCCAGCAGCCGACAGGACGGGGCCACTGAAGCTTTCTTT
16 | TRBJ2-5 | NA | TRBV5-1 | TRBD2 | CASSLVTSGAQETQYF | TGCGCCAGCAGCTTGGTAACTAGCGGGGCACAAGAGACCCAGTACTTC
13 | TRBJ2-7 | once | TRBV6-5 | NA | CASSPPSGYEQYF | TGTGCCAGCAGTCCCCCCAGCGGCTACGAGCAGTACTTC
13 | TRBJ2-7 | NA | TRBV21-1 | NA | CASSTDYRDEQYF | TGTGCCAGCAGCACCGATTACAGGGACGAGCAGTACTTC
17 | TRBJ2-5 | NA | TRBV30 | TRBD1 | CAWSVWDRAGSQETQYF | TGTGCCTGGAGTGTATGGGACAGGGCGGGGAGCCAAGAGACCCAGTACTTC
13 | TRBJ2-3 | NA | TRBV7-3 | TRBD2 | CASSFAGGRAQYF | TGTGCCAGCAGCTTTGCGGGAGGGCGGGCGCAGTATTTT
15 | TRBJ1-2 | NA | TRBV2 | TRBD1 | CASSSKGQPFDGYTF | TGTGCCAGCTCGAGCAAGGGACAGCCCTTCGATGGCTACACCTTC
16 | TRBJ2-7 | once | TRBV28 | TRBD2 | CASSSPTSGGRYEQYF | TGTGCCAGCAGTTCCCCAACTAGCGGGGGTCGCTACGAGCAGTACTTC
15 | TRBJ1-5 | NA | TRBV15 | NA | CATSRGDFAGGPQHF | TGTGCCACCAGCAGAGGGGACTTCGCCGGAGGGCCCCAGCATTTT
15 | TRBJ2-7 | once | TRBV6-5 | TRBD1 | CASSPTGTGGDEQYF | TGTGCCAGCAGTCCCACGGGGACAGGGGGCGACGAGCAGTACTTC
16 | TRBJ2-7 | few | TRBV7-9 | TRBD1 | CASSPPTGPLFYEQYF | TGTGCCAGCAGCCCCCCGACAGGGCCCCTCTTCTACGAGCAGTACTTC
15 | TRBJ2-2 | NA | TRBV6-5 | TRBD1 | CASSYATGDTGELFF | TGTGCCAGCAGTTACGCCACAGGGGACACCGGGGAGCTGTTTTTT
18 | TRBJ2-1 | once | TRBV10-2 | TRBD1 | CASSEWPRQGSSYNEQFF | TGCGCCAGCAGTGAGTGGCCCCGACAGGGCAGCTCCTACAATGAGCAGTTCTTC